This T cell receptor beta chain came from a study of blood T cell repertoires in COVID-19. Overall study context: The United States, Italy and Spain supplied acute and convalescent COVID-19 samples. T cells, B-cell-depleted T cells, or PBMCs provided the cDNA or gDNA that served as material.

V lost 7 bases and J lost 5; bases outside the gene matches: 5. Germline loops: CDR1 GTSNPN, CDR2 SVGIG (reference sequence). The CDR3 extends over 13 amino acids. In this sample, this clone turned up once. Per the authors' pipeline: Estimated nucleated cell counts came from reference gene primer amplification. Only in-frame clones appear in the TCRdb table, and some are missing; sequencing was by immunoSEQ multiplex PCR. That table gives V, J and clone size, and the DNA gave D and trimming. The table has roughly 150,000 clones, almost 85% seen once. The chain employs TRBV30 and TRBJ2-5; 12 bases map to TRBD2. The receptor was isolated from a human donor with acute or convalescent COVID-19. The donor label of this sample is uncertain. Sequences were obtained from peripheral blood. The CDR3: CASTSGGRETQYF. DNA for the CDR3: TGTGCCTCGACTAGCGGGGGACGGGAGACCCAGTACTTC.